This T cell receptor (beta chain) was retrieved from a study of cytomegalovirus exposure and HLA in healthy donors. Study conclusions and caveats: Researchers reported in a later analysis that a missense DCLRE1C variant was tied to TCR beta V- and J-gene trimming. The dataset shows that most TCR sequences were rare, while some public TCRs occurred in many donors. Upon later analysis, HLA-associated TCR beta chains proved more clonally expanded than other, equally common chains. Solely CMV serostatus was available to characterize immune exposure.

This CDR3 comprises 15 residues. Germline values: CDR1 SGHRS, CDR2 YFSETQ. V gave up 0 bases and J gave up 0 bases; unmatched junction bases: 0. Remarks on this clone: Its antigen is still unknown.

60 Vbeta and 13 Jbeta primers were used in PCR. Some clones are missing from TCRdb's copy, which holds only in-frame ones; the method was immunoSEQ multiplex PCR. The sample records 110,000 to 150,000 clones, around four fifths being singletons. The chain combines TRBV5-1 with TRBJ1-1; 9 bases line up with TRBD1. Sequencing used PBMCs. This receptor was taken from a woman between 40 and 50 years old in good health and CMV-seronegative. CDR3 amino acids: CASSLGDRVNTEAFF. In nucleotides, the CDR3 is TGCGCCAGCAGCTTGGGGGACAGGGTGAACACTGAAGCTTTCTTT. Based on the CDR3 plus reference TRBV5-1 and TRBJ1-1, the full variable domain is KAGVTQTPRYLIKTRGQQVTLSCSPISGHRSVSWYQQTPGQGLQFLFEYFSETQRNKGNFPGRFSGRQFSNSRSEMNVSTLELGDSALYLCASSLGDRVNTEAFFGQGTRLTVV.